This T cell receptor beta chain originates from a study of blood T cell repertoires in COVID-19. Those who participated ranged in age from about 18 to 89 years and resided in about two dozen US areas. Allocation to cohorts depended on clinical history reported by the participants. As originally analysed: How many nucleated cells were present was estimated from reference gene primer amplification. This table comes from immunoSEQ multiplex PCR, and its TCRdb copy is limited to in-frame clones, with some not included. The V and J calls and the clone size are those of that table, but D and trimming were determined from the DNA. Among 350,000 or so clones listed, roughly 90% were seen once. The junction had 9 bases not matched to a gene; V was cut back by 3 bases and J by 4 bases. CDR3 size: 16 residues. From germline, CDR1 is LNHNV and CDR2 YYDKDF (reference sequence).

This receptor was obtained from a woman between 25 and 40 years old who had been exposed to COVID-19. Sequencing was performed on PBMCs or T cells enriched from blood (not recorded which). The chain uses TRBV15 and TRBJ2-1; TRBD1 matches at 7 bases. CDR3 sequence reads: CATSSLGTEEYNEQFF. CDR3 nucleotide sequence: TGTGCCACCAGCAGCTTGGGGACAGAGGAGTACAATGAGCAGTTCTTC.